This entry features one TCR beta chain sequence. Method: immunoSEQ multiplex PCR; TCRdb's copy keeps in-frame clones and lacks some. The table shows around 20,000 clones, with approximately 89% occurring only once. This entry is derived from a study of PD-1 and CTLA-4 blockade in melanoma. CDR3 length: 13 residues. Germline values: CDR1 MDHEN, CDR2 SYDVKM. V lost 7 bases, J lost 3 bases, and 12 bases lay in between. The V gene is TRBV28, the J gene TRBJ1-1, with D perhaps TRBD1 (6 bases). This specimen was CD8+ T cells from peripheral blood, taken before anti-PD-1 treatment. This clonotype originated in a human donor with melanoma. As DNA, the CDR3 is TGTGCCAGCACTACAGGGCTGGACACTGAAGCTTTCTTT. As protein: CASTTGLDTEAFF. The whole variable domain, remainder taken from reference TRBV28 and TRBJ1-1, is DVKVTQSSRYLVKRTGEKVFLECVQDMDHENMFWYRQDPGLGLRLIYFSYDVKMKEKGDIPEGYSVSREKKERFSLILESASTNQTSMYLCASTTGLDTEAFFGQGTRLTVV.